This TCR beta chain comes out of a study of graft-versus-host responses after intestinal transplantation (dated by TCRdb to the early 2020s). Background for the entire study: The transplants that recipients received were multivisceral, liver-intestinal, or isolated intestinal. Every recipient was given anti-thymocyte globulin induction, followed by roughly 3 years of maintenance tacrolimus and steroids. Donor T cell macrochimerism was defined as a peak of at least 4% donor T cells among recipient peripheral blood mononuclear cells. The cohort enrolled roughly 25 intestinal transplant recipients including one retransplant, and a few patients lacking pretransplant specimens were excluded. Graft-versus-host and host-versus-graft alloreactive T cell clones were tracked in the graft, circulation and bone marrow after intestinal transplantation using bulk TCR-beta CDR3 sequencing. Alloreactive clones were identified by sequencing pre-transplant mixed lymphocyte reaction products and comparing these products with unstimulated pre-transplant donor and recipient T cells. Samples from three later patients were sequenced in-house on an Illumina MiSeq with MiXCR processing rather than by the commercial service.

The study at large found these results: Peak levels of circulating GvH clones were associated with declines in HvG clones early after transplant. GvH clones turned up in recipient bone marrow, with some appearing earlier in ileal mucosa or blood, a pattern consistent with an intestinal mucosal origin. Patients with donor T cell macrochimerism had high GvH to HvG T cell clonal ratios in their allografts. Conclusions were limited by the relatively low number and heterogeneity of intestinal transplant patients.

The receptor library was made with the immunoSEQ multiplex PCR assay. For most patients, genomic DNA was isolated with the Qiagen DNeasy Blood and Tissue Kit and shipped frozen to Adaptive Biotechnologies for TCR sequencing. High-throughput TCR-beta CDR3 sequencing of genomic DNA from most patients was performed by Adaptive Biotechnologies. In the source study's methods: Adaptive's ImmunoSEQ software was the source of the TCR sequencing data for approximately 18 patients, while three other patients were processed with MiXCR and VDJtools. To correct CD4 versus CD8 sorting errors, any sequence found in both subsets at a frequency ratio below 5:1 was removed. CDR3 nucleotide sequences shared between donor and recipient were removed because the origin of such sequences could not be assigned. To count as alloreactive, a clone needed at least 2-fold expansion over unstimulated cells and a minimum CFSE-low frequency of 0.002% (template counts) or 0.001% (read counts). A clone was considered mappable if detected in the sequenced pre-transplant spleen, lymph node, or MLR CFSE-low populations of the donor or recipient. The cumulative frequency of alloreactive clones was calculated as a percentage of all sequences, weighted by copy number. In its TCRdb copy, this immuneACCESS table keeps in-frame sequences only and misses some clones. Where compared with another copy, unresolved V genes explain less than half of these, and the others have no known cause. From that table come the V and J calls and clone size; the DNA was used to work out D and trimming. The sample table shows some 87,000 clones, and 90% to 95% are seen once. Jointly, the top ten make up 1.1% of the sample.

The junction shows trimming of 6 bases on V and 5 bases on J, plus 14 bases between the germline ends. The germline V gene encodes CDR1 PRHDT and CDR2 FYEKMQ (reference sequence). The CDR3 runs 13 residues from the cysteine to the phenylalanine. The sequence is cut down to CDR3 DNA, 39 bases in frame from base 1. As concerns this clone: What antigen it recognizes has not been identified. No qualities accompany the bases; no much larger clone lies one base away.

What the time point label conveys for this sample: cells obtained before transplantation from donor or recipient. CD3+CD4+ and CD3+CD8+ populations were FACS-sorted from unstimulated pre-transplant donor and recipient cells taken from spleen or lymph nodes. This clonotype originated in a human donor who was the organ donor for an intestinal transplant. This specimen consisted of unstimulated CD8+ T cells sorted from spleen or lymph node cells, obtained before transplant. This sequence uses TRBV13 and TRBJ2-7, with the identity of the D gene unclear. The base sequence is TGTGCCAGCAGTTCATCTTACATCCACGAGCAGTACTTC. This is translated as CASSSSYIHEQYF.